The sequence of this T cell receptor beta chain was determined in a study of shared clonotypes between healthy human individuals. Study as a whole: CD4 naive and memory got three plates each, CD8 naive two, CD8 memory one.

On this clone itself: Antigen: not known.

At a deep level, the assay was run. Clones were sequenced by immunoSEQ multiplex PCR, and TCRdb holds only the in-frame ones, with some missing. This table holds under 2,000,000 clones, about 95% found once. CD45RO-negative, CCR7-positively selected cells formed the naive CD8 fraction, excluding terminally differentiated effector memory CD45RA+ cells. Those who donated, Caucasian adults without exception, all lived in Nashville, Tennessee. Study-wide results and limits: The small donor group covered limited genetic and exposure diversity.

The CDR3 contains 13 residues. Germline values: CDR1 MDHEN, CDR2 SYDVKM. Unmatched junction bases numbered 1, after V lost 3 bases and J lost 6 bases. V is TRBV28 and J is TRBJ1-5, with 8 bases identical to TRBD1. The material sequenced was naive CD8+ T cells sorted from blood. This sequence originates from a man aged 18 to 30 in good health. The CDR3 protein is CASSLTGAQPQHF. In nucleotides, the CDR3 is TGTGCCAGCAGTTTGACAGGGGCTCAGCCCCAGCATTTT.